Detailed here is one T cell receptor (beta chain). The data were taken from a study of blood T cell repertoires in COVID-19. The overall study: Samples representing acute and convalescent COVID-19 were sourced from the United States, Italy and Spain.

As originally analysed: Estimates of nucleated cell counts were drawn from the amplification of reference gene primers. Data came from immunoSEQ multiplex PCR; TCRdb stores just in-frame clones and leaves some out. That table furnishes V, J and clone size, whereas the DNA furnished D and trimming. The sample includes over 200,000 clones, about 91% seen only once; the top ten take approximately 1.2%. This sequence originates from a man aged 25 to 45 with acute or convalescent COVID-19. The specimen sequenced was peripheral blood.

CDR3 region: CASSIGPPGSAGNTIYF. CDR3 nucleotides: TGTGCCAGTAGTATAGGGCCGCCGGGATCTGCCGGAAACACCATATATTTT. The chain carries TRBV19 and TRBJ1-3, with D unclear. The germline V gene encodes CDR1 LNHDA and CDR2 SQIVND (reference sequence). Trimming shortened V by 1 base and J by 4 bases, and 17 bases separated the two germline ends. This CDR3 is 17 amino acids long.